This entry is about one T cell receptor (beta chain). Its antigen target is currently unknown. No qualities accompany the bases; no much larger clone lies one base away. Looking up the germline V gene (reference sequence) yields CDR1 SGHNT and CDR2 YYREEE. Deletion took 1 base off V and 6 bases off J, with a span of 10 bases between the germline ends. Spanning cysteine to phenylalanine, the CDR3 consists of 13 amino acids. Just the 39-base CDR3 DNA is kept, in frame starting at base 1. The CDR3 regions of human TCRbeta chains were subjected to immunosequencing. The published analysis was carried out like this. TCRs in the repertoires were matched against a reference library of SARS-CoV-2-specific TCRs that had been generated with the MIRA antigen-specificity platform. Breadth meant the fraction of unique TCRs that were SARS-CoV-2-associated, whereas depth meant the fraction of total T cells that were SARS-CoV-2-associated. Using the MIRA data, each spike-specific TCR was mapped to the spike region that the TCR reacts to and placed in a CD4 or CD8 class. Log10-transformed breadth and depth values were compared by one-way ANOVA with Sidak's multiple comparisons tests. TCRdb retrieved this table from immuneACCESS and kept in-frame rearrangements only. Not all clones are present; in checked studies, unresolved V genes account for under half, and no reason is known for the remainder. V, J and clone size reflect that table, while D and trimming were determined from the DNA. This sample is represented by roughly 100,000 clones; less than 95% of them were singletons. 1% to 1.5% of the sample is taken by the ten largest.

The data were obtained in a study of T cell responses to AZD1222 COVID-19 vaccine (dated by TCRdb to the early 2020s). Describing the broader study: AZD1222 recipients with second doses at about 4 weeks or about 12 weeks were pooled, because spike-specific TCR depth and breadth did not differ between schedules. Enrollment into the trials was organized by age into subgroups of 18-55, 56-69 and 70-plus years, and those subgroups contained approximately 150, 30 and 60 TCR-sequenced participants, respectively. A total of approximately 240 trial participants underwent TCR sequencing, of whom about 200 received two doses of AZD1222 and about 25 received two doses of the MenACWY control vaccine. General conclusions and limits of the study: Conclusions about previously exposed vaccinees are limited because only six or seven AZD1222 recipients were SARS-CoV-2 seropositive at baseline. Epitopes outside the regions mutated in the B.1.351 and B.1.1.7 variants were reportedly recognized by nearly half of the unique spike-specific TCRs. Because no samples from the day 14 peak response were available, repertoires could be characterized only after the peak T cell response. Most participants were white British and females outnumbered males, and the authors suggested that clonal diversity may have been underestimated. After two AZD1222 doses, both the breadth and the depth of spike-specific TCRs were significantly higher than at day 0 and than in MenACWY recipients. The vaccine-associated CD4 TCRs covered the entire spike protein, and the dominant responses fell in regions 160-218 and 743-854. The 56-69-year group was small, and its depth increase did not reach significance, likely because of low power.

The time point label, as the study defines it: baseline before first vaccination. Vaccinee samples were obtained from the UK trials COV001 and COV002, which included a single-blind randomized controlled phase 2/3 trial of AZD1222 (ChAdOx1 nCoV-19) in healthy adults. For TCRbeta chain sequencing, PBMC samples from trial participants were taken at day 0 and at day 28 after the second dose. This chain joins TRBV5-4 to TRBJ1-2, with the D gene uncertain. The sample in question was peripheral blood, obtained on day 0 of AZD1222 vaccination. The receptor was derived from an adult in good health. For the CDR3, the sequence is CASSLSPTHGYTF. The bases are TGTGCCAGCAGCTTGTCTCCGACACATGGCTACACCTTC.